The source of this TCR beta chain is a study of blood T cell repertoires in COVID-19. Study-level background: Italy, Spain and the United States were the sources of the convalescent and acute COVID-19 samples.

This CDR3 region has 16 residues. After removal of 2 bases from V and 1 base from J, the junction contained 4 bases not matched to a gene. Germline lookup yields CDR1 PRHDT and CDR2 FYEKMQ (reference sequence). The age range of participants was about 18 to 90 years, with residence in around 22 US areas. The study assigned cohorts using participant-reported clinical history. The repertoire was sequenced with immunoSEQ multiplex PCR; TCRdb's copy has only in-frame clones and lacks some. This sample has a few hundred thousand clones; 80% to 90% occur once, and the top ten carry 4% to 5%. This clone is a singleton in its sample.

The chain is built from TRBV13 and TRBJ2-7, with 11 bases aligning to TRBD2. This sequence was found in a woman between 35 and 50 years old with acute COVID-19. Sequenced sample: PBMCs or T cells enriched from blood (not recorded which). CDR3 loop: CASSLTRTSGSYEQYF. The CDR3 DNA follows: TGTGCCAGCAGCTTAACCCGGACTAGCGGGTCCTACGAGCAGTACTTC.